Described below is a single T cell receptor (beta chain) sequence and its context. The sample comes from a study of blood T cell repertoires in COVID-19. Study as a whole: The samples span acute and convalescent COVID-19 from the United States, Italy and Spain. The cDNA or gDNA used as material had been derived from T cells, B-cell-depleted T cells, or PBMCs.

Authors' data handling: Reference gene primers were amplified, and this amplification served to estimate nucleated cell counts. TCRdb keeps only in-frame clones here, not all; method: immunoSEQ multiplex PCR. That table supplies the V and J calls and clone size; D and trimming were determined from the DNA. The sample lists 20,000 to 25,000 clones, 80% to 95% occurring once. CDR1 LGHDT and CDR2 YNNKEL come from the germline V gene (reference sequence). The CDR3 is 17 amino acids. Trimming took 0 bases from V and 3 from J; bases not matched to a gene: 5. This rearrangement joins TRBV3-1 (or the pseudogene TRBV3-2) to TRBJ2-5, with TRBD2 matching 12 bases. This receptor was taken from a man aged 65-85 years with active COVID-19. The sample comprised peripheral blood. The chain's CDR3 is CASSQDESSGREETQYF. CDR3 sequence (DNA): TGTGCCAGCAGCCAAGATGAGTCTAGCGGGAGGGAAGAGACCCAGTACTTC.